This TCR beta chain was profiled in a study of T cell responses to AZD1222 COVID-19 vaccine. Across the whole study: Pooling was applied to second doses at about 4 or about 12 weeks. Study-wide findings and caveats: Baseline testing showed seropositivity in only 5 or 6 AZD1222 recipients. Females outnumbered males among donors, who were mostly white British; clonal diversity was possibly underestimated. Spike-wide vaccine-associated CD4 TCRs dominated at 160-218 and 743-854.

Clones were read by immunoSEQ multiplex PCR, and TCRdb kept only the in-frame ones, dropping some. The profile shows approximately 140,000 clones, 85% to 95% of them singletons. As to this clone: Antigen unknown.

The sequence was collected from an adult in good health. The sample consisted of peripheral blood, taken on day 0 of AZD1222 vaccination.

The CDR3 spells CATSRGREGYNEQFF. CDR3 nucleotide sequence: TGTGCCACCAGCAGAGGTAGGGAAGGCTACAATGAGCAGTTCTTC. V is TRBV15 and J is TRBJ2-1; unclear D gene. Trimming left V 1 base short and J 3 bases short, with 10 bases between. CDR1 and CDR2 (germline): LNHNV, YYDKDF (reference sequence). The CDR3 is made up of 15 amino acids.